The entry below gives a single T cell receptor (beta chain) sequence along with its context. Its antigen is unidentified. Clones were sequenced by immunoSEQ multiplex PCR, and TCRdb holds only the in-frame ones, with some missing. The sample shows more than 90,000 clones, around 89% of them seen only once. J gave up 1 base and V 6 bases, and 14 bases lay outside the gene matches. CDR3 length: 18 residues. Germline CDR1 reads MNHEY; CDR2 reads SVGEGT. The data derive from a study of T cell responses to AZD1222 COVID-19 vaccine. Study-wide results and limits: Vaccine-associated CD4 TCRs ranged over spike, dominating at 160-218 and 743-854.

Sample: peripheral blood, taken 28 days after the second AZD1222 dose. The origin of this receptor is an adult who received the AZD1222 COVID-19 vaccine. The gene calls are TRBV6-2 or TRBV6-3 and TRBJ2-7; 11 nucleotides agree with TRBD1. CDR3 residues: CASSQSTGQGAISYEQYF. In DNA, the CDR3 is TGTGCCAGCAGCCAATCTACAGGACAGGGGGCAATATCCTACGAGCAGTACTTC.